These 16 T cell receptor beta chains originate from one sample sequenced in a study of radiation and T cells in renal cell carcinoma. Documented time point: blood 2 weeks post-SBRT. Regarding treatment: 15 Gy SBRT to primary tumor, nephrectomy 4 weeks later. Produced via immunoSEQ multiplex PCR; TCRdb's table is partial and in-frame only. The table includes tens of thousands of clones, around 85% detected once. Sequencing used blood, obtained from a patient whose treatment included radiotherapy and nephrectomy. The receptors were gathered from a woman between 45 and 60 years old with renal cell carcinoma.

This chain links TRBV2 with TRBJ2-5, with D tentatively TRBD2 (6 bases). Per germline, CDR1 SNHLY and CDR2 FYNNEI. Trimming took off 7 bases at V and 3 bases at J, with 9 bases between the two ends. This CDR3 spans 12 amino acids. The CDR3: CASTGGEETQYF. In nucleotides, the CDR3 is TGTGCCAGCACCGGGGGAGAAGAGACCCAGTACTTC.

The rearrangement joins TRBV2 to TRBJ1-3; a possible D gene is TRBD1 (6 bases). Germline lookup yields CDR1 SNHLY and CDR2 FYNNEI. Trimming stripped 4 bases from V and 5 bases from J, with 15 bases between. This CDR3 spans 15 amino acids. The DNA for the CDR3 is TGTGCCAGCAGTGGAATAGGGGGGGTTCGAAACACCATATATTTT. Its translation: CASSGIGGVRNTIYF.

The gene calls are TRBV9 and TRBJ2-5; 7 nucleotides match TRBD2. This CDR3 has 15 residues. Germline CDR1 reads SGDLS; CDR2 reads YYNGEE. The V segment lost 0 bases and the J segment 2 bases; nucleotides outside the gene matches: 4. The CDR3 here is CASSVGLAEQETQYF. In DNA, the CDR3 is TGTGCCAGCAGCGTAGGGCTAGCGGAGCAAGAGACCCAGTACTTC. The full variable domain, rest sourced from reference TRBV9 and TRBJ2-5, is DSGVTQTPKHLITATGQRVTLRCSPRSGDLSVYWYQQSLDQGLQFLIQYYNGEERAKGNILERFSAQQFPDLHSELNLSSLELGDSALYFCASSVGLAEQETQYFGPGTRLLVL.

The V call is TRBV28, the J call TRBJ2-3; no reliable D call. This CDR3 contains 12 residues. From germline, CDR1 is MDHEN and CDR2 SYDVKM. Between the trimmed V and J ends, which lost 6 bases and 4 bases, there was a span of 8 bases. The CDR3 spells CASSILADTQYF. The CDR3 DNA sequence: TGTGCCAGCAGCATACTGGCAGATACGCAGTATTTT.

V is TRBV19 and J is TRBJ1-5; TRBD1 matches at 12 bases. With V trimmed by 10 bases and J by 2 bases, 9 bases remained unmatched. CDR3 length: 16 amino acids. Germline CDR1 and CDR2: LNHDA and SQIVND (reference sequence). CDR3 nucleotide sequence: TGTGCCACCCGGGACAGGGGGCGCGGCGGCAATCAGCCCCAGCATTTT. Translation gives CATRDRGRGGNQPQHF.

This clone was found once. In nucleotides, the CDR3 is TGTGCCAGCAGTTTAGTGGGGGGGCGCGTCACAGATACGCAGTATTTT. Encoded protein: CASSLVGGRVTDTQYF. The chain is built from TRBV28 and TRBJ2-3; TRBD2 might be the D (7 bases). Germline values: CDR1 MDHEN, CDR2 SYDVKM. The CDR3 sequence is 16 residues long. Trimming stripped 2 bases from V and 2 bases from J, with 14 bases between.

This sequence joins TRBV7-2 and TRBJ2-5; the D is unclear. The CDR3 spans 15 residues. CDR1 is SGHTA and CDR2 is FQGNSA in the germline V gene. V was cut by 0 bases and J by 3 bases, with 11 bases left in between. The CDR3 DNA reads TGTGCCAGCAGCTTAGCGTCCGGATGGGAAGAGACCCAGTACTTC. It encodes CASSLASGWEETQYF.

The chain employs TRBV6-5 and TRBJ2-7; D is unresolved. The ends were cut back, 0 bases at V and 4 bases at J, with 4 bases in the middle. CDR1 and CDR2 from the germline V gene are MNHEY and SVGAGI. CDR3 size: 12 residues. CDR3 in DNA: TGTGCCAGCAGTTACTCTCGTTACGAGCAGTACTTC. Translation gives CASSYSRYEQYF.

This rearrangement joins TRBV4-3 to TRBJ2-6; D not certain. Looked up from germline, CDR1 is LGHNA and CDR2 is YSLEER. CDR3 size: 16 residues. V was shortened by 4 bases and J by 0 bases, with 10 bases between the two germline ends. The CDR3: CASSLSTGSGANVLTF. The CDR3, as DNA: TGCGCCAGCAGCCTTTCGACGGGCTCTGGGGCCAACGTCCTGACTTTC.

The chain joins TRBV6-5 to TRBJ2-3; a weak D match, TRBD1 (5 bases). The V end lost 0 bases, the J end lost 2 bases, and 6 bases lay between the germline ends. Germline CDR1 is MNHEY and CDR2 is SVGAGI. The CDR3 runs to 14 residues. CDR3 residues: CASSYSTVTDTQYF. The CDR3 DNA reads TGTGCCAGCAGTTACTCGACAGTCACAGATACGCAGTATTTT.

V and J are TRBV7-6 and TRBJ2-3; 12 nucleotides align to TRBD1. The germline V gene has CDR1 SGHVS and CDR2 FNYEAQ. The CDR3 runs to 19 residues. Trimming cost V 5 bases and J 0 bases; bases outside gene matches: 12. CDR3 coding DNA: TGTGCCAGCAGCCCTGGGACAGGGGGCGCCATATCTAGCACAGATACGCAGTATTTT. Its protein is CASSPGTGGAISSTDTQYF.

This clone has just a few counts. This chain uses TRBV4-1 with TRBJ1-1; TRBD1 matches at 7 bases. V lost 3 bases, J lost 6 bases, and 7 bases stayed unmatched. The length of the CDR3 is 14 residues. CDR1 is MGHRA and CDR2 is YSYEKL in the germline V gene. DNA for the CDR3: TGCGCCAGCAGCCACGACAGGGCTGGTGCTGAAGCTTTCTTT. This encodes CASSHDRAGAEAFF.

DNA for the CDR3: TGTGCCAGCAGTTACTCCGGGAAGAACTATGGCTACACCTTC. Its protein is CASSYSGKNYGYTF. This sequence joins TRBV6-6 and TRBJ1-2, with D unclear. This CDR3 spans 14 amino acids. Trimming shortened V by 0 bases and J by 2 bases, and 7 bases separated the two germline ends. Germline V lookup: CDR1 MNHNY, CDR2 SVGAGI (reference sequence).

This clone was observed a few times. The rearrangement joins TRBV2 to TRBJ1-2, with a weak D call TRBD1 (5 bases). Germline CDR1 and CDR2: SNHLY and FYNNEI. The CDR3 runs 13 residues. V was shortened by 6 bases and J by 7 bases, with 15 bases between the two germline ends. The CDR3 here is CASRGEYLGGYTF. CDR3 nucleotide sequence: TGTGCCAGCAGGGGGGAGTATTTGGGTGGCTACACCTTC.

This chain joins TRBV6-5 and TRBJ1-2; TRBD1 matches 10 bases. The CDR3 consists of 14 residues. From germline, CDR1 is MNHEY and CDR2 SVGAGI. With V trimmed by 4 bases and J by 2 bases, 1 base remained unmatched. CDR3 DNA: TGTGCCAGCAGTTGGGGACAGGGGAACTATGGCTACACCTTC. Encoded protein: CASSWGQGNYGYTF.

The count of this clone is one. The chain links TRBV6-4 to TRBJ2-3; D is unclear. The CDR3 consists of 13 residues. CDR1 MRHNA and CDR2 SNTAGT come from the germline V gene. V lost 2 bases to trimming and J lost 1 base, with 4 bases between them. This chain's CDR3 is CASSDAGTDTQYF. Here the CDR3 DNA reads TGTGCCAGCAGTGACGCGGGCACAGATACGCAGTATTTT.